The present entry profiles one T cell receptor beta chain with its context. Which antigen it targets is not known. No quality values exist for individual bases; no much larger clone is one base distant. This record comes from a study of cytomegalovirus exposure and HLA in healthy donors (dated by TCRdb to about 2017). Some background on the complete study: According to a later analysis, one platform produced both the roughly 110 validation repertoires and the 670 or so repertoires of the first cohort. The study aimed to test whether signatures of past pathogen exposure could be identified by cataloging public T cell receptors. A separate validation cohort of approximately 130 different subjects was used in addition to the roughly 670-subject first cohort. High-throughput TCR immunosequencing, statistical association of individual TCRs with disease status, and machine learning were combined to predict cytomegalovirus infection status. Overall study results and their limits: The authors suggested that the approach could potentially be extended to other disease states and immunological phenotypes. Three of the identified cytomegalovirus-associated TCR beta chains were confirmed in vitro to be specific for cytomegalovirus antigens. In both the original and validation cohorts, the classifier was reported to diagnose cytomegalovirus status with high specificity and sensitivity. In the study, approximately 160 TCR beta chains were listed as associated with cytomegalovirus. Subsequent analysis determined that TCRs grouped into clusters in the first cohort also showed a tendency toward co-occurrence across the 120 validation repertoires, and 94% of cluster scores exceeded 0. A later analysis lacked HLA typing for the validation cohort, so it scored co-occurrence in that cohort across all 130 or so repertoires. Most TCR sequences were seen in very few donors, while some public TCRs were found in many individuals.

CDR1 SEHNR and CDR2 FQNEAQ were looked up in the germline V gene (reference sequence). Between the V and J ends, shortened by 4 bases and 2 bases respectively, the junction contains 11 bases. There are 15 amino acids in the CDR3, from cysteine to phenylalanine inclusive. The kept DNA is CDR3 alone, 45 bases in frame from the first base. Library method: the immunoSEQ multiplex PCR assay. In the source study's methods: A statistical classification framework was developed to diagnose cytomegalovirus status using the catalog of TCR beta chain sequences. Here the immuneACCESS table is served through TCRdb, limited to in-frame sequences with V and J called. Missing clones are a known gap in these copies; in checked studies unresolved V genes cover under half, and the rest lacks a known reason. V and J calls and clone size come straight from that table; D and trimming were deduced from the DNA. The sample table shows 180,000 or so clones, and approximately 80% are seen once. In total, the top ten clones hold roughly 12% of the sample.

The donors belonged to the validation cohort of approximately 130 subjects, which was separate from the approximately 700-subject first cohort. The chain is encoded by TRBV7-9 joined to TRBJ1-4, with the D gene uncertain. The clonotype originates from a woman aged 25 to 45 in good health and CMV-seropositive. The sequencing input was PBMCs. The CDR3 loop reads CASSSTGGTNEKLFF. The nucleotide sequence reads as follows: TGTGCCAGCAGCTCAACGGGTGGCACTAATGAAAAACTGTTTTTT.